What follows describes a single TCR beta chain. What it recognizes is unknown. The sample comes from a study of identical twins. Findings of the study overall: Insertion counts were lower in abundant cord blood beta clonotypes, a trend that memory repertoires did not show.

Each CDR3 protein is one row after TCRdb ran MiXCR on the 5' RACE reads. The sample shows 200,000 to 300,000 distinct CDR3 sequences, approximately 7% of them seen only once. Looked up from germline, CDR1 is LGHDT and CDR2 is YNNKEL (reference sequence). The CDR3 sequence is 19 residues long. V was clipped by 0 bases and J by 2 bases; unmatched bases: 11. These same records also appear under a second study, on yellow fever vaccine responses in identical twins.

The material sequenced was memory (CD45RO+) T cells sorted from blood. J is TRBJ2-1 and V is TRBV3-1; 9 bases fit TRBD2. The TCR comes from a woman under 30 in good health. The CDR3 coding sequence is TGTGCCAGCAGCCAAGATTCCCCCTCATTAGCGGGGGCCTACAATGAGCAGTTCTTC. Protein sequence: CASSQDSPSLAGAYNEQFF.